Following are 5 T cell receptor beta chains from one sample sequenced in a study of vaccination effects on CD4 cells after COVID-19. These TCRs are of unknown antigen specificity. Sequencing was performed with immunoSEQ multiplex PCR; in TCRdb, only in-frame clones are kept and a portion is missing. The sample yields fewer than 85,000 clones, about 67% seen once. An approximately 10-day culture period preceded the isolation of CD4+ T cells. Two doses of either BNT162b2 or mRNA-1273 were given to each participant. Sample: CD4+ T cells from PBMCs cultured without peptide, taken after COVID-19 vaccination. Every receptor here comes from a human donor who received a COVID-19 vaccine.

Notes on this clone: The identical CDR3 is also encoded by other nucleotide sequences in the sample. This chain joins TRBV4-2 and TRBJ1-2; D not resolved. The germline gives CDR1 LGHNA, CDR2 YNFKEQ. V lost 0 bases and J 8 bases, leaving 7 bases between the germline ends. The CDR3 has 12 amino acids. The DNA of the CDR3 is TGTGCCAGCAGCCAAGAATCAGCCGGCTACACCTTC. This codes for CASSQESAGYTF.

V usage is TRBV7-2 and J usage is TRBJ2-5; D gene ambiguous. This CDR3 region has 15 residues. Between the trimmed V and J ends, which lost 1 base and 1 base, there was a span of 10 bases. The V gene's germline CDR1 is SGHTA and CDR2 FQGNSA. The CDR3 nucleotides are TGTGCCAGCAGCTTAGGCTTCGGCCCCCAAGAGACCCAGTACTTC. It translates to CASSLGFGPQETQYF. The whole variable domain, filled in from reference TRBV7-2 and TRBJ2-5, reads GAGVSQSPSNKVTEKGKDVELRCDPISGHTALYWYRQSLGQGLEFLIYFQGNSAPDKSGLPSDRFSAERTGGSVSTLTIQRTQQEDSAVYLCASSLGFGPQETQYFGPGTRLLVL.

The CDR3 coding sequence is TGTGCCATCAGTGCGTCGACAGTCGGGTTGGGGGAGACCCAGTACTTC. Amino acids: CAISASTVGLGETQYF. V gene TRBV10-3 combines with J gene TRBJ2-5, with a weak D call TRBD1 (5 bases). V was shortened by 4 bases and J by 5 bases, with 20 bases between the two germline ends. The CDR3 sequence is 16 residues long. Germline V gene lookup returns CDR1 ENHRY and CDR2 SYGVKD.

The DNA for the CDR3 is TGTGCCAGCTCACCACGGGGGCAGGCCTACAATGAGCAGTTCTTC. Residues: CASSPRGQAYNEQFF. The gene calls are TRBV18 and TRBJ2-1; D may be TRBD1 (6 bases). Germline V CDR1 and CDR2: KGHSH, LQKENI. This CDR3 comprises 15 residues. The V end lost 1 base, the J end lost 2 bases, and 9 bases lay between the germline ends.

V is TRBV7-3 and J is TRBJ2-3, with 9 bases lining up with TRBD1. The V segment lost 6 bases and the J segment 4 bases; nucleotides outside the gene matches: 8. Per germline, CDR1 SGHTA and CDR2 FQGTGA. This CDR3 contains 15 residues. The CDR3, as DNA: TGTGCCAGCAGTTTGGACAGGGGACTTGCAGATACGCAGTATTTT. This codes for CASSLDRGLADTQYF. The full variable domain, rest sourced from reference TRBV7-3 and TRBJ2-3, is GAGVSQTPSNKVTEKGKYVELRCDPISGHTALYWYRQSLGQGPEFLIYFQGTGAADDSGLPNDRFFAVRPEGSVSTLKIQRTERGDSAVYLCASSLDRGLADTQYFGPGTRLTVL.